The next 31 T cell receptor beta chains were all read from a single sample in a study of cytomegalovirus exposure and HLA in healthy donors. The protocol was immunoSEQ multiplex PCR, while the TCRdb copy is restricted to in-frame clones and leaves out a portion. The sample lists 150,000 to 200,000 clones; approximately 81% were seen once. Sequenced: PBMCs. These receptors all come from a man younger than 45 in good health and CMV-seropositive.

The chain has TRBV28 and TRBJ2-1; D gene uncertain. V lost 6 bases and J lost 2, with 11 bases in between. Germline V CDR1 and CDR2: MDHEN, SYDVKM. CDR3 length: 14 residues. Here the CDR3 DNA reads TGTGCCAGCAGGTCAGATGGAGCCTACAATGAGCAGTTCTTC. Its protein is CASRSDGAYNEQFF.

The V gene is TRBV18, the J gene TRBJ1-2, with TRBD1 identical over 7 bases. Germline V CDR1 and CDR2: KGHSH, LQKENI. V dropped 4 bases and J dropped 6; count of bases not matched to a gene: 5. The CDR3 length is 13 residues. The CDR3 spells CASSLRQGNGYTF. DNA of the CDR3: TGTGCCAGCTCACTACGACAGGGCAATGGCTACACCTTC.

The chain has TRBV12-5 and TRBJ2-2; tentatively, D is TRBD2 (6 bases). Germline lookup yields CDR1 LGHNT and CDR2 FRNRAP. V gave up 2 bases and J gave up 3 bases, with 19 bases separating them. The CDR3 has 18 residues. CDR3 loop: CASGLWAGRLRDTGELFF. CDR3 DNA sequence: TGTGCTAGTGGTTTGTGGGCAGGGAGGCTTCGGGACACCGGGGAGCTGTTTTTT.

The V gene is TRBV2, the J gene TRBJ2-7; tentative D call: TRBD2 (5 bases). The V end was cut by 6 bases, the J end by 0 bases, with 15 bases between. The germline CDR1 and CDR2 sequences are SNHLY and FYNNEI. This CDR3 is 15 amino acids long. CDR3 nucleotide sequence: TGTGCCAGCAGCCCCGATGGCGGAGGCTCCTACGAGCAGTACTTC. Translating gives CASSPDGGGSYEQYF.

The rearrangement uses TRBV11-2 and TRBJ2-7, with 11 positions matching TRBD1. Germline loops: CDR1 SGHAT, CDR2 FQNNGV. This CDR3 is 15 amino acids long. Germline trimming cut 5 bases from V and 4 bases from J; bases unmatched to any gene: 7. CDR3 DNA sequence: TGTGCCAGCAGCAGGGGACAGGGGGATCCGTACGAGCAGTACTTC. Residues: CASSRGQGDPYEQYF.

The chain employs TRBV9 and TRBJ2-3; D gene uncertain. Germline V gene lookup returns CDR1 SGDLS and CDR2 YYNGEE. V was cut by 4 bases and J by 1 base, with 16 bases left in between. CDR3 length: 16 residues. CDR3 in DNA: TGTGCCAGCAGCAGGAGCGAAGGCCTTGGCACAGATACGCAGTATTTT. Protein sequence: CASSRSEGLGTDTQYF.

The J gene is TRBJ2-3, the V gene TRBV13; 10 bases are a match to TRBD2. V was pared by 1 base and J by 2 bases, with 6 bases of the junction left unmatched. The CDR3 sequence is 17 residues long. CDR1 is PRHDT, CDR2 FYEKMQ, per germline (reference sequence). The CDR3 sequence is CASSLVGLAGVTDTQYF. The CDR3 DNA reads TGTGCCAGCAGCTTAGTGGGGCTAGCGGGAGTCACAGATACGCAGTATTTT.

The rearrangement links TRBV10-1 to TRBJ1-4, with TRBD1 matching 7 bases. The CDR3 spans 12 residues. The junction had 9 bases not matched to a gene; V was cut back by 6 bases and J by 14 bases. Germline V CDR1 and CDR2: WNHNN, SYGVQD (reference sequence). In DNA, the CDR3 is TGCGCCAGCAGCCCCGAGACAGGGAGCCTGTTTTTT. Translation: CASSPETGSLFF.

The CDR3 coding sequence is TGTGCCAGCAGCTTAGGGGGGGACGGATACAATGAGCAGTTCTTC. Protein: CASSLGGDGYNEQFF. The chain recombines TRBV11-2 with TRBJ2-1; a possible D gene is TRBD2 (6 bases). The CDR3 runs to 15 residues. V lost 1 base to trimming and J lost 4 bases, with 11 bases between them. The germline V gene encodes CDR1 SGHAT and CDR2 FQNNGV.

This clone was counted once. The CDR3 DNA sequence: TGTGCCAGCAGCCAAGAAGCGCACAGGTTCTCTGGGGCCAACGTCCTGACTTTC. Residues: CASSQEAHRFSGANVLTF. This chain uses TRBV14 with TRBJ2-6; weak D call: TRBD1 (5 bases). The V gene's germline CDR1 is SGHDN and CDR2 FVKESK. The CDR3 is made up of 18 amino acids. The V end lost 0 bases, the J end lost 0 bases, and 12 bases lay between the germline ends.

This clone appeared a single time. The chain has TRBV7-9 and TRBJ2-3; D is uncertain. V lost 7 bases and J 5 bases, leaving 10 bases between the germline ends. This CDR3 is 12 amino acids long. Germline CDR1 SEHNR, CDR2 FQNEAQ (reference sequence). CDR3 in DNA: TGTGCCAGCAAATCTACAGAAGATACGCAGTATTTT. It codes for CASKSTEDTQYF.

This clone was detected only once. V gene TRBV10-3 combines with J gene TRBJ1-2, with D hard to call. This CDR3 region has 12 residues. Trimming removed 9 bases at V and 4 bases at J, with 12 bases between. Germline lookup yields CDR1 ENHRY and CDR2 SYGVKD. The CDR3 protein is CAIPRELYGYTF. The CDR3, as DNA: TGTGCCATACCCCGGGAGCTCTATGGCTACACCTTC.

Only one count was recorded for this clone. CDR3: CASSSQGLGYTF. The CDR3 nucleotides are TGTGCCAGCAGCTCACAGGGGCTCGGCTACACCTTC. The chain is built from TRBV13 and TRBJ1-2; TRBD1 matches at 7 bases. The V gene's germline CDR1 is PRHDT and CDR2 FYEKMQ (reference sequence). The CDR3 covers 12 residues. The J segment lost 8 bases and the V segment lost 4 bases, leaving 4 bases of the junction unmatched. The full variable domain, with the rest looked up from reference TRBV13 and TRBJ1-2, is AAGVIQSPRHLIKEKRETATLKCYPIPRHDTVYWYQQGPGQDPQFLISFYEKMQSDKGSIPDRFSAQQFSDYHSELNMSSLELGDSALYFCASSSQGLGYTFGSGTRLTVV.

This clone was seen a few times. V and J are TRBV6-4 and TRBJ2-2; 7 bases are shared with TRBD1. Germline V CDR1 and CDR2: MRHNA, SNTAGT. The CDR3 sequence is 15 residues long. Unmatched junction bases numbered 5, after V lost 3 bases and J lost 4 bases. Here the CDR3 reads CASSEGTVSTGELFF. Here the CDR3 DNA reads TGTGCCAGCAGTGAAGGGACAGTCTCCACCGGGGAGCTGTTTTTT.

The gene calls are TRBV28 and TRBJ2-3; the D gene is possibly TRBD1 (6 bases). The CDR3 length is 17 residues. V lost 5 bases and J lost 4, with 22 bases in between. The germline CDR1 and CDR2 sequences are MDHEN and SYDVKM. The CDR3 region is CASSASAVQGRADTQYF. CDR3 nucleotides: TGTGCCAGCAGTGCTTCCGCCGTACAGGGACGGGCAGATACGCAGTATTTT.

The CDR3, as DNA: TGTGCCAGCAGTGAAGGGACTAGCTTAGCAGATACGCAGTATTTT. Protein product: CASSEGTSLADTQYF. V is TRBV2 and J is TRBJ2-3; 8 bases map to TRBD2. Per the germline V gene, CDR1 is SNHLY and CDR2 is FYNNEI. The CDR3 is 15 residues long. V lost 1 base, J lost 4 bases, and 4 bases stayed unmatched.

The chain employs TRBV6-6 and TRBJ1-5; no definite D call. The CDR3 runs to 13 residues. In germline, CDR1 is MNHNY, CDR2 SVGAGI (reference sequence). Trimming stripped 6 bases from V and 0 bases from J, with 6 bases between. The CDR3 sequence is CASSQSSNQPQHF. CDR3 DNA sequence: TGTGCCAGCAGCCAGTCTAGCAATCAGCCCCAGCATTTT.

The rearrangement links TRBV9 to TRBJ2-1; 7 bases are shared with TRBD2. The germline gives CDR1 SGDLS, CDR2 YYNGEE. CDR3 length equals 15 residues. V shed 4 bases and J 0 bases; nucleotides not matched to a gene: 4. The CDR3 loop is CASSYLAASYNEQFF. The CDR3 DNA reads TGTGCCAGCAGCTATCTAGCGGCCTCCTACAATGAGCAGTTCTTC. Together with reference TRBV9 and TRBJ2-1, the CDR3 gives the full variable domain: DSGVTQTPKHLITATGQRVTLRCSPRSGDLSVYWYQQSLDQGLQFLIQYYNGEERAKGNILERFSAQQFPDLHSELNLSSLELGDSALYFCASSYLAASYNEQFFGPGTRLTVL.

J is TRBJ1-1 and V is TRBV28; no clear D. The ends were cut back, 3 bases at V and 6 bases at J, with 8 bases in the middle. The germline V gene has CDR1 MDHEN and CDR2 SYDVKM. CDR3 length: 12 amino acids. CDR3 amino acids: CASSLRVSEAFF. For the CDR3, the DNA is TGTGCCAGCAGTTTGAGGGTTTCTGAAGCTTTCTTT.

This clone appeared a few times. This sequence joins TRBV21-1 and TRBJ2-3; TRBD1 is taken as the D call from the table, unchecked against the DNA. TRBV21-1 is shown as a pseudogene. The CDR3 sequence is 15 residues long. CDR3: CASSPGQGPADTQYF. CDR3 DNA sequence: TGTGCCAGCAGCCCGGGACAGGGGCCGGCAGATACGCAGTATTTT.

V usage is TRBV6-5 and J usage is TRBJ1-3; D remains ambiguous. Looked up from germline, CDR1 is MNHEY and CDR2 is SVGAGI. This CDR3 region has 15 residues. Trimming removed 6 bases from V and 0 bases from J, with 12 bases in between. CDR3 bases: TGTGCCAGCAGAAGAGGACTGATCTCTGGAAACACCATATATTTT. The encoded protein is CASRRGLISGNTIYF.

V is TRBV11-1 and J is TRBJ1-1, with D possibly TRBD1 on 5 matching bases. This CDR3 contains 15 residues. The germline CDR1 and CDR2 sequences are SGHAT and FQDESV (reference sequence). The V gene lost 5 bases and the J gene lost 2 bases, with 15 bases spanning the gap. The CDR3 sequence: CASSPSTESNTEAFF. CDR3 bases: TGTGCCAGCAGCCCGTCGACAGAAAGTAACACTGAAGCTTTCTTT. The full variable domain, completed using reference TRBV11-1 and TRBJ1-1, is EAEVAQSPRYKITEKSQAVAFWCDPISGHATLYWYRQILGQGPELLVQFQDESVVDDSQLPKDRFSAERLKGVDSTLKIQPAELGDSAMYLCASSPSTESNTEAFFGQGTRLTVV.

The gene calls are TRBV11-2 and TRBJ2-2; maybe TRBD2 (6 bases). The CDR3 has 14 residues. In germline, CDR1 is SGHAT, CDR2 FQNNGV. The germline V and J ends were trimmed by 5 bases and 10 bases, with 17 bases remaining between them. The CDR3 nucleotides are TGTGCCAGCAGCCTACCGGACTACCCGAAGGAGCTGTTTTTT. The encoded protein is CASSLPDYPKELFF.

The chain combines TRBV4-3 with TRBJ2-2; no clear D gene. The CDR3 is 14 residues long. Trimming took off 0 bases at V and 4 bases at J, with 6 bases between the two ends. Germline CDR1 reads LGHNA; CDR2 reads YSLEER. The DNA for the CDR3 is TGCGCCAGCAGCCAAGAACACGTCACCGGGGAGCTGTTTTTT. Translation gives CASSQEHVTGELFF.

This clone was seen only a few times. The conserved closing phenylalanine or tryptophan is absent in this CDR3, likely reflecting a read error. The DNA is left out, because the CDR3 cannot be placed on it with certainty; the CDR3 is given as TCRdb lists it. The chain recombines TRBV4-1 with TRBJ2-7; the table calls TRBD2, which could not be checked here. The CDR3 spans 9 residues, counting both ends. CDR1 MGHRA and CDR2 YSYEKL come from the germline V gene. CDR3: CASIGQPGR.

This chain joins TRBV14 and TRBJ2-1, with D maybe TRBD2 (6 bases). This CDR3 has 13 amino acids. V lost 0 bases to trimming and J lost 9 bases, with 9 bases between them. In germline, CDR1 is SGHDN, CDR2 FVKESK. CDR3 loop: CASSQDRRGEQFF. In DNA form, the CDR3 reads TGTGCCAGCAGCCAAGATCGGAGGGGTGAGCAGTTCTTC.

This clone has only a few counts. The gene calls are TRBV29-1 and TRBJ2-1; maybe TRBD2 (5 bases). Looked up from germline, CDR1 is SQVTM and CDR2 is ANQGSEA. V dropped 7 bases and J dropped 0 bases, with 16 bases sitting between them. The CDR3 contains 15 residues. The CDR3 loop reads CSARRAASSYNEQFF. The CDR3 coding sequence is TGCAGCGCTCGGCGGGCGGCGAGCTCCTACAATGAGCAGTTCTTC.

The V call is TRBV5-1, the J call TRBJ1-2; TRBD1 aligns across 9 bases. Germline V gives CDR1 SGHRS, CDR2 YFSETQ. Trimming removed 4 bases from V and 11 bases from J; junction bases left unmatched: 9. This CDR3 is 13 amino acids long. CDR3 protein: CASSTPGTGTYTF. CDR3 DNA sequence: TGCGCCAGCAGCACCCCCGGGACAGGGACTTACACCTTC. Using reference TRBV5-1 and TRBJ1-2 for the parts outside the CDR3, the full variable domain is KAGVTQTPRYLIKTRGQQVTLSCSPISGHRSVSWYQQTPGQGLQFLFEYFSETQRNKGNFPGRFSGRQFSNSRSEMNVSTLELGDSALYLCASSTPGTGTYTFGSGTRLTVV.

The chain links TRBV14 to TRBJ2-7; 8 bases match TRBD1. Germline V gene data show CDR1 as SGHDN and CDR2 as FVKESK. J lost 1 base, V lost 4 bases, and 3 bases had no gene match. This CDR3 region has 14 residues. The CDR3 DNA reads as TGTGCCAGCAGCCCGCGGACAGGGTCCTACGAGCAGTACTTC. Protein: CASSPRTGSYEQYF. Full variable domain (remainder filled in from reference TRBV14 and TRBJ2-7): EAGVTQFPSHSVIEKGQTVTLRCDPISGHDNLYWYRRVMGKEIKFLLHFVKESKQDESGMPNNRFLAERTGGTYSTLKVQPAELEDSGVYFCASSPRTGSYEQYFGPGTRLTVT.

The gene calls are TRBV28 and TRBJ1-5, with 7 positions matching TRBD1. Trimming cost V 5 bases and J 2 bases; bases outside gene matches: 6. Germline values: CDR1 MDHEN, CDR2 SYDVKM. The CDR3 spans 15 residues. The CDR3 DNA follows: TGTGCCAGCAGTCCCGACAGGGCAGGCAATCAGCCCCAGCATTTT. It specifies CASSPDRAGNQPQHF.

The rearrangement uses TRBV28 and TRBJ2-2, with a possible D match to TRBD2 (6 bases). The CDR3 covers 16 residues. Germline loops: CDR1 MDHEN, CDR2 SYDVKM. The V gene lost 4 bases and the J gene lost 5 bases, with 17 bases spanning the gap. The CDR3 reads CASSSFRLGRTGELFF. The CDR3 DNA sequence: TGTGCCAGCAGTTCCTTTAGACTAGGAAGGACCGGGGAGCTGTTTTTT.